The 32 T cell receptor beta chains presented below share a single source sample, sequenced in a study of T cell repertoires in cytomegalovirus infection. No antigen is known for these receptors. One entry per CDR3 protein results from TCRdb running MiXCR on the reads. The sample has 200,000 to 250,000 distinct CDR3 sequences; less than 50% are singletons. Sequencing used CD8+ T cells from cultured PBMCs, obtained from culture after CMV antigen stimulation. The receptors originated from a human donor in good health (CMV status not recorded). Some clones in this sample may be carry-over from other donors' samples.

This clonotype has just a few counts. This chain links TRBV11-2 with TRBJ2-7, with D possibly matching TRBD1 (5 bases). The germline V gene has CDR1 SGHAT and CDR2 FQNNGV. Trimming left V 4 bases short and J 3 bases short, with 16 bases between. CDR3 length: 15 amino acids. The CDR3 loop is CASSSPIDSFYEQYF. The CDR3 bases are TGTGCCAGCAGCTCTCCAATCGACAGCTTCTACGAGCAGTACTTC.

CDR3 bases: TGTGCCAGCAGCCCCAGAGGGAGGCCCTCCGAGCAGTACTTC. As protein: CASSPRGRPSEQYF. The chain couples TRBV7-4 to TRBJ2-7, with a tentative D call TRBD2 (6 bases). Germline-derived CDR1 and CDR2 are SGHVT and SQSDAQ. The V and J ends lost 5 bases and 6 bases respectively, with 17 bases between them. This CDR3 region has 14 residues.

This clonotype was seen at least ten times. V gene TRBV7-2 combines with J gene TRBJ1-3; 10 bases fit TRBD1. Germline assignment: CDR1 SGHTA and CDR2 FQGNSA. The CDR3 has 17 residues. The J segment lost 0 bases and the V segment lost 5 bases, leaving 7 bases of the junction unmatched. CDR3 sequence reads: CASSPGGQGYSGNTIYF. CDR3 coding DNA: TGTGCCAGCAGCCCAGGGGGACAGGGGTACTCTGGAAACACCATATATTTT. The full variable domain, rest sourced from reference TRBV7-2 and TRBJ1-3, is GAGVSQSPSNKVTEKGKDVELRCDPISGHTALYWYRQSLGQGLEFLIYFQGNSAPDKSGLPSDRFSAERTGGSVSTLTIQRTQQEDSAVYLCASSPGGQGYSGNTIYFGEGSWLTVV.

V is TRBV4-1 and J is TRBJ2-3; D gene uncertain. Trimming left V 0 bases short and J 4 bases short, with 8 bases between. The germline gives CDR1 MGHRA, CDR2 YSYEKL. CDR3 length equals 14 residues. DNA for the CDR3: TGCGCCAGCAGCCAAGAAGGGCCATCAGATACGCAGTATTTT. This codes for CASSQEGPSDTQYF.

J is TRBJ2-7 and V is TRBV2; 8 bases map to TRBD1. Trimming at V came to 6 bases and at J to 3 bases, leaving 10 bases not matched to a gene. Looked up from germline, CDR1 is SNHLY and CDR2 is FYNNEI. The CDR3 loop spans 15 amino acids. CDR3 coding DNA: TGTGCCAGCAGGCCTCCGGGACAGGTCTTCTACGAGCAGTACTTC. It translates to CASRPPGQVFYEQYF.

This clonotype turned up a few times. The CDR3, as DNA: TGCGCCAGCAGCTTTGGTATGACAGATACGCAGTATTTT. It translates to CASSFGMTDTQYF. The chain links TRBV5-1 to TRBJ2-3; no clear D gene. The length of the CDR3 is 13 residues. The V and J ends lost 2 bases and 3 bases respectively, with 7 bases between them. Per the germline V gene, CDR1 is SGHRS and CDR2 is YFSETQ.

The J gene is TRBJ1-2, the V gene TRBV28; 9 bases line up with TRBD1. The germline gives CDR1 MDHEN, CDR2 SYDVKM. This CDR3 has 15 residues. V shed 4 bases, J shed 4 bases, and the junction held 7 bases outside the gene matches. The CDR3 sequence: CASSSDRGAFYGYTF. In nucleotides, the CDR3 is TGTGCCAGCAGTTCCGACAGGGGGGCCTTCTATGGCTACACCTTC.

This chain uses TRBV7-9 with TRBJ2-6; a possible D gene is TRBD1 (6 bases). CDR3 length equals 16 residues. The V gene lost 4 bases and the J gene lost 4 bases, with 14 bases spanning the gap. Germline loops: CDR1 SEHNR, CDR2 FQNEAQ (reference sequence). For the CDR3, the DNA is TGTGCCAGCAGCTCCGAAGGGGGATACGGGGCCAACGTCCTGACTTTC. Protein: CASSSEGGYGANVLTF.

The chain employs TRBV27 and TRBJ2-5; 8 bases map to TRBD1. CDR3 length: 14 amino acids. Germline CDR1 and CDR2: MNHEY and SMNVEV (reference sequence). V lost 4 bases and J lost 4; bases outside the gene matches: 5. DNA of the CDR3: TGTGCCAGCAGTTCGACAGGGGCCCCAGAGACCCAGTACTTC. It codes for CASSSTGAPETQYF.

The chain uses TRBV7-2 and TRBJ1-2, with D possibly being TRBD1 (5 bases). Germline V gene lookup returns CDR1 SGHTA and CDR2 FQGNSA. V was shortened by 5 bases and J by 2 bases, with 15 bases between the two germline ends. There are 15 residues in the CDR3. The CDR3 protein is CASSPGTLINYGYTF. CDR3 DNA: TGTGCCAGCAGCCCCGGGACCTTGATCAACTATGGCTACACCTTC.

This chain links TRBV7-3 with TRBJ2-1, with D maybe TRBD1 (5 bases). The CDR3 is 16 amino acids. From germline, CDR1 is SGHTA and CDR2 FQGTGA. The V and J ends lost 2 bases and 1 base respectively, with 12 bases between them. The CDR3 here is CASSLDVTVSYNEQFF. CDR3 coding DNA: TGTGCCAGCAGCTTAGATGTGACAGTTTCCTACAATGAGCAGTTCTTC.

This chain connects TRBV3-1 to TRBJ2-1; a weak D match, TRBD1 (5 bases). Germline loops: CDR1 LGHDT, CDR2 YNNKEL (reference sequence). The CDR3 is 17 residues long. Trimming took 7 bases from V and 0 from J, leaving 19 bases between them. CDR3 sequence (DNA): TGTGCCAGCACCCAGGGCGTAGTAATAAGCTCCTACAATGAGCAGTTCTTC. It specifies CASTQGVVISSYNEQFF.

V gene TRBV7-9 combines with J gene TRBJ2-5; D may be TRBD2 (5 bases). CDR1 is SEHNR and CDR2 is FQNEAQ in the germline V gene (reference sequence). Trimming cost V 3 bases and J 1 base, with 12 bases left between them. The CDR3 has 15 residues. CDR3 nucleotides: TGTGCCAGCAGCTTGGGCAGCGGAATCCAAGAGACCCAGTACTTC. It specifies CASSLGSGIQETQYF.

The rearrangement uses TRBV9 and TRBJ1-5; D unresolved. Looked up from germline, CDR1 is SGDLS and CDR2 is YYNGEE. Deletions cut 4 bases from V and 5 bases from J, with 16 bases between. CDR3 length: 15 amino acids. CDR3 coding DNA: TGTGCCAGCAGCCCCCGTGGAGAAATGGATCAGCCCCAGCATTTT. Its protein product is CASSPRGEMDQPQHF.

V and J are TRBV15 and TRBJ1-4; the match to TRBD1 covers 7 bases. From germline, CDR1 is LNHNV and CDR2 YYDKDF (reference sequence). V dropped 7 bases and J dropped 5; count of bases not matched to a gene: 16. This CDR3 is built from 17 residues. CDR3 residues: CATMEHPGQDNNEKLFF. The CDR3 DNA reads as TGTGCCACCATGGAACACCCCGGACAGGACAACAATGAAAAACTGTTTTTT.

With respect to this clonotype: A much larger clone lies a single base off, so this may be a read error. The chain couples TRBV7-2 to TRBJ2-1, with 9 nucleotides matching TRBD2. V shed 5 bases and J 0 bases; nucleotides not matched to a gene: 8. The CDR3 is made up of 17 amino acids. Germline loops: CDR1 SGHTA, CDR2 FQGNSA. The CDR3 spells CASSRLAEARSYNEQFF. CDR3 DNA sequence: TGTGCCAGCAGCCGACTAGCGGAAGCACGCTCCTACAATGAGCAGTTCTTC.

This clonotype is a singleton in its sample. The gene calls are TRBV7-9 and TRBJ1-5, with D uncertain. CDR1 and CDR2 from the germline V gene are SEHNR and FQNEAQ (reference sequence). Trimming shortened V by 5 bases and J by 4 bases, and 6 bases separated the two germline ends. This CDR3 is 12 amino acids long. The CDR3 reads CASSKGNQPQHF. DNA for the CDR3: TGTGCCAGCAGCAAAGGAAATCAGCCCCAGCATTTT.

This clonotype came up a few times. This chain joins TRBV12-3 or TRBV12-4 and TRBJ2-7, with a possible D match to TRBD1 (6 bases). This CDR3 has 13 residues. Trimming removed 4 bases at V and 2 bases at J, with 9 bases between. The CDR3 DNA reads TGTGCCAGCAGTTGGACAGAAACCTACGAGCAGTACTTC. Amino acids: CASSWTETYEQYF.

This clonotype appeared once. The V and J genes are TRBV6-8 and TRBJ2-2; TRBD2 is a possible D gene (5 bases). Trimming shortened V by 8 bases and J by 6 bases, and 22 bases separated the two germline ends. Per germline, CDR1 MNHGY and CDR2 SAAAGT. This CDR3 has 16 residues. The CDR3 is CASFNLATRIPGELFF. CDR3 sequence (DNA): TGTGCCAGCTTCAATCTGGCAACTAGAATTCCCGGGGAGCTGTTTTTT.

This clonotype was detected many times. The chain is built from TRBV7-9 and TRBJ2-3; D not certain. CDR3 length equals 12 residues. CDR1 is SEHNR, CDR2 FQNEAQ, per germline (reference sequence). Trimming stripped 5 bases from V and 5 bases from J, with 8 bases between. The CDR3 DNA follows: TGTGCCAGCAGCCGGAGACTAGATACGCAGTATTTT. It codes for CASSRRLDTQYF.

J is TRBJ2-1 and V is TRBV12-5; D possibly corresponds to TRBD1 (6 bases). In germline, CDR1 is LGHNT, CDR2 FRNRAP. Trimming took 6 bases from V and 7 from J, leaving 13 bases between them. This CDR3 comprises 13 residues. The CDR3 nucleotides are TGTGCTAGTGGCCGAGGACAGAAGAATGAGCAGTTCTTC. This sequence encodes CASGRGQKNEQFF.

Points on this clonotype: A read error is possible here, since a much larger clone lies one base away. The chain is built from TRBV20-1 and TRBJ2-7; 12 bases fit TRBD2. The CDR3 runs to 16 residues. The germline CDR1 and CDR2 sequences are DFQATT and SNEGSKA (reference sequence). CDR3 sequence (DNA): TGCAGTGCTTCAACCCGGACTAGCGGGATCTCCTACGTGCAGTACTTC. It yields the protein CSASTRTSGISYVQYF.

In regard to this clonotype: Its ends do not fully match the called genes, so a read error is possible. CDR3 DNA: TGTGCCAGCAGTTATTCCAGCACTCAGCCCCAGCATTTT. Protein sequence: CASSYSSTQPQHF. The chain recombines TRBV6-8 with TRBJ1-5; D ambiguous. The CDR3 has 13 amino acids. Germline lookup yields CDR1 MNHGY and CDR2 SAAAGT.

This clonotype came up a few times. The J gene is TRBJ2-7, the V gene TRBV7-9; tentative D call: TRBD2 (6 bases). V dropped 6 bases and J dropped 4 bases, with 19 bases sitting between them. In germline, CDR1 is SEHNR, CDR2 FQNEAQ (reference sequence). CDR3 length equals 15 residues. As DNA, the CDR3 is TGTGCCAGCAGTTGGGGGGAGACGGATTATTACGAGCAGTACTTC. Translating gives CASSWGETDYYEQYF.

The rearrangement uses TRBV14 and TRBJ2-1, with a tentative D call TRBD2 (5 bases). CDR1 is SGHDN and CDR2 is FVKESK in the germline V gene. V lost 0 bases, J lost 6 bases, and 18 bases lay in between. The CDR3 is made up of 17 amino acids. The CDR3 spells CASSQDQWATRINEQFF. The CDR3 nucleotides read TGTGCCAGCAGCCAAGATCAGTGGGCCACTAGGATCAATGAGCAGTTCTTC.

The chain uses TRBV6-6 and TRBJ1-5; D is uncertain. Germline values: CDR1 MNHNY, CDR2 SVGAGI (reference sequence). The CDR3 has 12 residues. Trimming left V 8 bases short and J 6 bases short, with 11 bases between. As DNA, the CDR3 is TGTGCCAGCTCTGAGGGAGGTCAGCCCCAGCATTTT. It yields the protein CASSEGGQPQHF.

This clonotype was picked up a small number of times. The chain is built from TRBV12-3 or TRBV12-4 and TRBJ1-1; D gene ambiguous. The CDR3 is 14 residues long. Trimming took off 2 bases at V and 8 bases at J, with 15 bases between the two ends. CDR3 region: CASSLPGPGGEAFF. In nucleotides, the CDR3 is TGTGCCAGCAGTTTACCCGGCCCGGGTGGGGAAGCTTTCTTT.

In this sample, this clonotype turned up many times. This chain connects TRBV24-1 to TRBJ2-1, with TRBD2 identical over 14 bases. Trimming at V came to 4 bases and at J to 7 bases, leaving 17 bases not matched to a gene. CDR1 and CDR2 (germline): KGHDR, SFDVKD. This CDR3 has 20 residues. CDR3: CATSDSPGTSGSAASNEQFF. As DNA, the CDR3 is TGTGCCACCAGTGACTCCCCCGGGACTAGCGGGAGTGCGGCCAGTAATGAGCAGTTCTTC.

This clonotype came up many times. CDR3 in amino acids: CASSSRGDNQPQHF. The CDR3 nucleotides are TGTGCCAGCAGCTCAAGGGGCGATAATCAGCCCCAGCATTTT. The gene calls are TRBV7-2 and TRBJ1-5, with D possibly matching TRBD1 (5 bases). Germline V gene data show CDR1 as SGHTA and CDR2 as FQGNSA. The CDR3 has 14 residues. V lost 4 bases and J 4 bases, leaving 11 bases between the germline ends.

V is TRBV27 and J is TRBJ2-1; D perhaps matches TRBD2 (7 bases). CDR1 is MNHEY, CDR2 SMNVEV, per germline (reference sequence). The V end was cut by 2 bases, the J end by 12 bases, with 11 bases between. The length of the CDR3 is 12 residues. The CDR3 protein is CASSLEGEGQFF. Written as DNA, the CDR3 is TGTGCCAGCAGTTTAGAGGGGGAGGGGCAGTTCTTC.

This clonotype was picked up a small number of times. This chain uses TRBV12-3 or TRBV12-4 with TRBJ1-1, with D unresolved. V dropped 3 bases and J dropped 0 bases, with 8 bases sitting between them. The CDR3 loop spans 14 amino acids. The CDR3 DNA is TGTGCCAGCAGTTTTTCGGGGATGAACACTGAAGCTTTCTTT. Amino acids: CASSFSGMNTEAFF.

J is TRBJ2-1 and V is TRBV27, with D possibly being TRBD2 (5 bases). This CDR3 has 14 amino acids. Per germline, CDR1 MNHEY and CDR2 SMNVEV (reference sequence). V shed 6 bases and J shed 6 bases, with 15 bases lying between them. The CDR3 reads CASSPRRRGNEQFF. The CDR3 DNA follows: TGTGCCAGCAGCCCCCGGCGTCGGGGCAATGAGCAGTTCTTC.